This TCR beta chain stems from a study of blood T cell repertoires in COVID-19. Assay used: immunoSEQ multiplex PCR; TCRdb lists only in-frame clones, some missing. Here the sample spans 150,000 to 200,000 clones, roughly 80% being singletons. The CDR3 runs to 14 residues. CDR1 SGHNT and CDR2 YYREEE come from the germline V gene (reference sequence). Losses at the gene ends were 4 bases for V and 4 bases for J; bases not matched to a gene: 5. The source is a woman aged 55-75 years with acute COVID-19. J is TRBJ2-3 and V is TRBV5-4; 8 bases align to TRBD2. Sequencing was done on a sample of PBMCs or T cells enriched from blood (not recorded which). CDR3 loop: CASSGGGPADTQYF. In DNA, the CDR3 is TGTGCCAGCAGCGGCGGGGGGCCGGCAGATACGCAGTATTTT.